This paragraph covers one T cell receptor (beta chain) sequence. No antigen is known for it. Produced via immunoSEQ multiplex PCR; TCRdb's table is partial and in-frame only. Here the sample spans 110,000 to 150,000 clones, 75% to 90% being singletons. Germline V lookup: CDR1 SGHTS, CDR2 YDEGEE. Trimming removed 2 bases at V and 10 bases at J, with 4 bases between. This CDR3 comprises 10 residues. The record originates from a study of T cell responses to AZD1222 COVID-19 vaccine. As for the study in general: Pooled samples include second doses given at about 4 or 12 weeks.

The study, taken as a whole, reports: Spike-specific TCR repertoires showed rising breadth and depth after two AZD1222 doses.

This specimen consisted of peripheral blood, obtained on day 0 of AZD1222 vaccination. The chain couples TRBV5-8 to TRBJ2-1; D unresolved. This TCR derives from an adult in good health. CDR3 residues: CASSFWEQFF. CDR3 bases: TGTGCCAGCAGCTTCTGGGAGCAGTTCTTC.